The rows below give T cell receptor beta chains drawn from one sample of a study of shared clonotypes between healthy human individuals. Data came from immunoSEQ multiplex PCR; TCRdb stores just in-frame clones and leaves some out. Of 2 million to 2.5 million clones listed, 90% to 96% were seen once; the top ten hold around 0.13%. Sequences were obtained from naive CD4+ T cells sorted from blood. These receptors were obtained from a man aged 18 to 30 in good health. The CDR3 runs from the conserved cysteine through the conserved F or W. D genes are given only for firm matches. Clone size is not always given. Where it is, it says once, few, many or a class for expanded clones.

D gene: .
CDR3 length: 15
J gene: TRBJ2-1
clone size: once
V gene: TRBV5-4
CDR3 DNA: TGTGCCAGCAGCTTGGGAGGGAGCTACTACAATGAGCAGTTCTTC
CDR3 protein: CASSLGGSYYNEQFF

D gene: .
CDR3 length: 11
J gene: TRBJ1-1
clone size: .
V gene: TRBV11-2
CDR3 DNA: TGTGCCACCCGTGGGGGAACTGAAGCTTTCTTT
CDR3 protein: CATRGGTEAFF

D gene: .
CDR3 length: 15
J gene: TRBJ2-3
clone size: .
V gene: TRBV7-7
CDR3 DNA: TGTGCTAGCAGCTTAGGGCGGGGGCCTTCAGATACGCAGTATTTT
CDR3 protein: CASSLGRGPSDTQYF

D gene: .
CDR3 length: 13
J gene: TRBJ1-1
clone size: few
V gene: TRBV25-1
CDR3 DNA: TGTGCCAGCAGTGAATCGGAGAACACTGAAGCTTTCTTT
CDR3 protein: CASSESENTEAFF

D gene: TRBD1
CDR3 length: 13
J gene: TRBJ2-7
clone size: .
V gene: TRBV28
CDR3 DNA: TGTGCCAGCACAGGGGGCAGAACCTACGAGCAGTACTTC
CDR3 protein: CASTGGRTYEQYF

D gene: TRBD1
CDR3 length: 15
J gene: TRBJ1-3
clone size: .
V gene: TRBV2
CDR3 DNA: TGTGCCAGCAGTAACGGACAGGGAGGTGGAAACACCATATATTTT
CDR3 protein: CASSNGQGGGNTIYF

D gene: TRBD2
CDR3 length: 14
J gene: TRBJ2-7
clone size: .
V gene: TRBV6-6
CDR3 DNA: TGTGCCAGCAGTTGGGGTAGCGGGTCCTACGAGCAGTACTTC
CDR3 protein: CASSWGSGSYEQYF

D gene: .
CDR3 length: 14
J gene: TRBJ2-1
clone size: .
V gene: TRBV11-2
CDR3 DNA: TGTGCCAGCAGCTTAGGCGGTTCCTACAATGAGCAGTTCTTC
CDR3 protein: CASSLGGSYNEQFF

D gene: TRBD1
CDR3 length: 12
J gene: TRBJ1-4
clone size: few
V gene: TRBV5-1
CDR3 DNA: TGCGCCAGCAGCCCAGACAGGGCAAAACTGTTTTTT
CDR3 protein: CASSPDRAKLFF

D gene: TRBD1
CDR3 length: 12
J gene: TRBJ1-2
clone size: .
V gene: TRBV6-5
CDR3 DNA: TGTGCCAGCAGTTCCCAGGGGGGTGGCTACACCTTC
CDR3 protein: CASSSQGGGYTF

D gene: TRBD2
CDR3 length: 15
J gene: TRBJ2-7
clone size: .
V gene: TRBV6-5
CDR3 DNA: TGTGCCAGCAGTTCCTTGACTAGCGGAGACTACGAGCAGTACTTC
CDR3 protein: CASSSLTSGDYEQYF